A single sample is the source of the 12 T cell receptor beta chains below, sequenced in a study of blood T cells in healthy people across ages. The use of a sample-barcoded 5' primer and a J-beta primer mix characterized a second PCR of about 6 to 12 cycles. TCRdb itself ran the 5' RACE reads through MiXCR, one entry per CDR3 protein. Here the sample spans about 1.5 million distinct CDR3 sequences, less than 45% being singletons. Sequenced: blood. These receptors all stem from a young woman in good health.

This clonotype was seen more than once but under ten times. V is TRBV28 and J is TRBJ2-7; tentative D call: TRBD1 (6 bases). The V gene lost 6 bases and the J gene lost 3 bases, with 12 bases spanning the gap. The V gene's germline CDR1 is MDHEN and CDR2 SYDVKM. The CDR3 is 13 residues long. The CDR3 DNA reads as TGTGCCAGCAGAGGGACACCAAACTACGAGCAGTACTTC. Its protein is CASRGTPNYEQYF.

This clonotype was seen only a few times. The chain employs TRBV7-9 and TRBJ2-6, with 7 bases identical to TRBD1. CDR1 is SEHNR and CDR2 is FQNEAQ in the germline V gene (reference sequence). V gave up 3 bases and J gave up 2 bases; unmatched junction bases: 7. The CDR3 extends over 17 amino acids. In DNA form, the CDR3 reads TGTGCCAGCAGCTTCGGAAGGGGGCGGCCTGGGGCCAACGTCCTGACTTTC. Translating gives CASSFGRGRPGANVLTF. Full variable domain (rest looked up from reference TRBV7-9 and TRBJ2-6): DTGVSQNPRHKITKRGQNVTFRCDPISEHNRLYWYRQTLGQGPEFLTYFQNEAQLEKSRLLSDRFSAERPKGSFSTLEIQRTEQGDSAMYLCASSFGRGRPGANVLTFGAGSRLTVL.

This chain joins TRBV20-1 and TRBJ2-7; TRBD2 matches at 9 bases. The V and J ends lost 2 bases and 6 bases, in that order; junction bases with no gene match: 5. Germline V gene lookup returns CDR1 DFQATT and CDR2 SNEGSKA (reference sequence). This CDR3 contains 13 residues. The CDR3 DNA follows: TGCAGTGCTAGAAACAGCGGGGGGCGCGAGCAGTACTTC. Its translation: CSARNSGGREQYF.

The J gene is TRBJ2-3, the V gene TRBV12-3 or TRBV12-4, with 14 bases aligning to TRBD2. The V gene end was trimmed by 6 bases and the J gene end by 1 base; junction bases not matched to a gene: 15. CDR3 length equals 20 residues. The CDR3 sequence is CASRPRGGGTSGGGTDTQYF. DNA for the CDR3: TGTGCCAGCAGACCAAGAGGAGGAGGGACTAGCGGGGGCGGCACAGATACGCAGTATTTT.

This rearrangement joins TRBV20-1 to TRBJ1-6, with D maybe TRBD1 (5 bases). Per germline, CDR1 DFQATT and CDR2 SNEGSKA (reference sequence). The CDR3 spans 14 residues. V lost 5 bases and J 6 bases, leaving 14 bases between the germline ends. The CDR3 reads CSAPISGFNSPLHF. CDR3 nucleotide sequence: TGCAGTGCTCCAATCTCAGGGTTTAATTCACCCCTCCACTTT.

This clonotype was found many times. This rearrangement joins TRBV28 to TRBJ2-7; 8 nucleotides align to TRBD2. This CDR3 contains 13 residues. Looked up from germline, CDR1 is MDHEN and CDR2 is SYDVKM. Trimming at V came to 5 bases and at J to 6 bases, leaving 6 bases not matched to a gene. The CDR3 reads CASSPGLAGEQYF. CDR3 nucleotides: TGTGCCAGCAGTCCCGGACTAGCTGGCGAGCAGTACTTC.

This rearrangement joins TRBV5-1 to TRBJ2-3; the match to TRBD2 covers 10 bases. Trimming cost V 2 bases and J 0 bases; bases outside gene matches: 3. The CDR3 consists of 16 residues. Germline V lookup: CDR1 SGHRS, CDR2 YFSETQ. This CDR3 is CASSFGLADSTDTQYF. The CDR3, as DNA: TGCGCCAGCAGCTTCGGACTAGCGGATAGCACAGATACGCAGTATTTT. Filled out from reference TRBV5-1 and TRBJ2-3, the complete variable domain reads KAGVTQTPRYLIKTRGQQVTLSCSPISGHRSVSWYQQTPGQGLQFLFEYFSETQRNKGNFPGRFSGRQFSNSRSEMNVSTLELGDSALYLCASSFGLADSTDTQYFGPGTRLTVL.

CDR3 DNA: TGCGCCAGCACCGGGACAGCTAATCAGCCCCAGCATTTT. This translates into CASTGTANQPQHF. V gene TRBV10-2 combines with J gene TRBJ1-5; TRBD1 matches at 7 bases. The V gene's germline CDR1 is WSHSY and CDR2 SAAADI. This CDR3 is 13 amino acids long. J lost 4 bases, V lost 7 bases, and 4 bases had no gene match.

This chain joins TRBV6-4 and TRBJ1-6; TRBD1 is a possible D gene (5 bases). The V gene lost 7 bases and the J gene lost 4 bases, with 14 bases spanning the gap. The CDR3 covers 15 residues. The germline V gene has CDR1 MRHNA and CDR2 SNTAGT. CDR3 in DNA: TGTGCCAGCATAACCCGGGACCGTTATAATTCACCCCTCCACTTT. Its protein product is CASITRDRYNSPLHF.

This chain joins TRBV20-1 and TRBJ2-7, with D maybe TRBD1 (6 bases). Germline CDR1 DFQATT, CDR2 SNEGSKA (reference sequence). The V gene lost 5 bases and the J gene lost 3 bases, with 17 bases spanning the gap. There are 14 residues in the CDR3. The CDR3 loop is CSAWGLGARYEQYF. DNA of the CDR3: TGCAGTGCTTGGGGCCTGGGGGCTCGCTACGAGCAGTACTTC.

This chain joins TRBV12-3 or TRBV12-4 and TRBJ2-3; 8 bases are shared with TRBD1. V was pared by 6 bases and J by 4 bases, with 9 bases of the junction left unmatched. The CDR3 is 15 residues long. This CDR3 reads CASSKQGVSADTQYF. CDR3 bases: TGTGCCAGCAGCAAACAGGGGGTCAGCGCAGATACGCAGTATTTT.

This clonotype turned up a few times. CDR3 in amino acids: CASSLVEIEQYF. In DNA form, the CDR3 reads TGTGCCAGCAGCTTAGTGGAAATCGAGCAGTACTTC. The genes are TRBV7-2 and TRBJ2-4; no clear D. The DNA end favors TRBJ2-7, so the J call may be wrong. Germline V CDR1 and CDR2: SGHTA, FQGNSA. The CDR3 covers 12 residues.